This TCR beta chain is drawn from a study of neurological immune-mediated disorders. This clonotype was picked up a small number of times. A total of 2 million PBMCs stored at -80 degrees C provided the unsorted libraries. The CDR3 sequence is 14 residues long. Germline V gene sequence: CDR1 SGHRS, CDR2 YFSETQ. Trimming took 3 bases from V and 9 from J, leaving 16 bases between them. TCRdb fed the 5' RACE reads into MiXCR, producing one record per CDR3 protein. The top ten clones hold approximately 16% of a sample with around 23,000 distinct CDR3 sequences, about an eighth of them seen once. Material for sequencing was PBMCs. V and J are TRBV5-1 and TRBJ2-1; no definite D call. The clonotype was recovered from a woman aged 35 to 49 with HTLV-1-associated myelopathy (HAM/TSP). DNA of the CDR3: TGCGCCAGCAGCTCCCGGGCGACCTACGGTGAGCAGTTCTTC. It specifies CASSSRATYGEQFF.